This passage covers 29 T cell receptor beta chains from one sample sequenced in a study of chemoradiotherapy in HPV16-positive cancers. Measured with immunoSEQ multiplex PCR; TCRdb has only the in-frame clones, and not every one. The sample lists about 7,900 clones; around nine tenths were seen once. The specimen was blood, collected from a patient who underwent chemoradiotherapy. The receptors originated from a human donor with HPV-associated anogenital cancer.

The genes are TRBV5-6 and TRBJ2-3; perhaps TRBD1 as D (7 bases). Trimming took 4 bases from V and 2 from J, leaving 17 bases between them. CDR1 and CDR2 from the germline V gene are SGHDT and YYEEEE. CDR3 length: 16 residues. CDR3 loop: CASSILTGRDTDTQYF. For the CDR3, the DNA is TGTGCCAGCAGCATCCTGACAGGGCGGGACACAGATACGCAGTATTTT.

This chain joins TRBV11-2 and TRBJ2-7; unclear D gene. Trimming pared 5 bases from V and 0 bases from J, leaving 11 bases between. This CDR3 spans 14 amino acids. From germline, CDR1 is SGHAT and CDR2 FQNNGV. CDR3 in amino acids: CASSPRLDSYEQYF. The DNA of the CDR3 is TGTGCCAGCAGCCCCAGGCTCGACTCCTACGAGCAGTACTTC.

The chain joins TRBV19 to TRBJ2-6; D is unclear. V gave up 0 bases and J gave up 4 bases, with 10 bases separating them. This CDR3 has 16 residues. Germline CDR1 is LNHDA and CDR2 is SQIVND (reference sequence). The CDR3 loop reads CASSIDRASGANVLTF. CDR3 bases: TGTGCCAGTAGTATAGATAGGGCCTCCGGGGCCAACGTCCTGACTTTC.

The rearrangement links TRBV7-9 to TRBJ2-7; D not resolved. The CDR3 has 14 amino acids. CDR1 SEHNR and CDR2 FQNEAQ come from the germline V gene (reference sequence). The V gene lost 1 base and the J gene lost 5 bases, with 12 bases spanning the gap. CDR3 in amino acids: CASSLEVYENEQYF. As DNA, the CDR3 is TGTGCCAGCAGCTTAGAAGTGTACGAGAACGAGCAGTACTTC.

V and J are TRBV6-1 and TRBJ1-1, with 9 bases fitting TRBD1. V trimming: 5 bases; J trimming: 3 bases; junction bases outside the gene matches: 4. This CDR3 comprises 14 residues. CDR1 is MNHNS, CDR2 SASEGT, per germline. The CDR3 DNA reads TGTGCCAGCAGTTCAGACAGGGGGGACACTGAAGCTTTCTTT. It encodes CASSSDRGDTEAFF.

The V gene is TRBV20-1, the J gene TRBJ2-5; no definite D call. The CDR3 is made up of 11 amino acids. V dropped 6 bases and J dropped 6 bases, with 11 bases sitting between them. CDR1 is DFQATT, CDR2 SNEGSKA, per germline (reference sequence). The CDR3 DNA reads as TGCAGTGCCCGACATCGACAGACCCAGTACTTC. Protein product: CSARHRQTQYF.

The chain is built from TRBV28 and TRBJ2-7; D unresolved. CDR3 length: 15 residues. Between the trimmed V and J ends, which lost 7 bases and 4 bases, there was a span of 20 bases. CDR1 and CDR2 (germline): MDHEN, SYDVKM. CDR3 loop: CASTPPAAKEYEQYF. CDR3 coding DNA: TGTGCCAGCACCCCTCCGGCAGCGAAAGAATACGAGCAGTACTTC.

This clone was detected a few times. This CDR3 reads CASSLGPGHEQFF. CDR3 coding DNA: TGCGCCAGCAGCCTGGGACCCGGACATGAGCAGTTCTTC. The chain uses TRBV5-1 and TRBJ2-1; D is tentatively TRBD1 or TRBD2 (5 bases each). CDR1 is SGHRS, CDR2 YFSETQ, per germline. V gave up 4 bases and J gave up 8 bases, with 13 bases separating them. There are 13 residues in the CDR3.

The chain combines TRBV5-8 with TRBJ1-1; unclear D gene. The CDR3 loop spans 12 amino acids. The germline gives CDR1 SGHTS, CDR2 YDEGEE. V dropped 4 bases and J dropped 4 bases, with 8 bases sitting between them. CDR3 sequence (DNA): TGTGCCAGCAGCCCCGGAGCCACTGAAGCTTTCTTT. Its protein is CASSPGATEAFF.

V is TRBV5-1 and J is TRBJ2-5, with TRBD2 matching 13 bases. There are 17 residues in the CDR3. V lost 0 bases to trimming and J lost 5 bases; unmatched junction nucleotides: 7. Germline CDR1 and CDR2: SGHRS and YFSETQ. The CDR3 loop is CASSLALAGGLAETQYF. The CDR3 nucleotides read TGCGCCAGCAGCTTGGCACTAGCGGGGGGGCTCGCGGAGACCCAGTACTTC.

The chain is built from TRBV5-4 and TRBJ2-3; no clear D. The V and J ends lost 4 bases and 1 base respectively, with 19 bases between them. The CDR3 length is 17 residues. Per germline, CDR1 SGHNT and CDR2 YYREEE (reference sequence). The CDR3 loop reads CASSPPLWERGTDTQYF. In DNA form, the CDR3 reads TGTGCCAGCAGCCCCCCACTATGGGAACGGGGCACAGATACGCAGTATTTT.

This clone was found once. This sequence joins TRBV10-3 and TRBJ2-1; 7 bases map to TRBD2. Looked up from germline, CDR1 is ENHRY and CDR2 is SYGVKD. With 4 bases clipped from V and 5 bases from J, the junction kept 11 bases outside the gene matches. This CDR3 region has 16 residues. CDR3 nucleotides: TGTGCCATCAGTGGCCCTGCGGGGGACCTTGACAATGAGCAGTTCTTC. Protein sequence: CAISGPAGDLDNEQFF.

The chain carries TRBV11-2 and TRBJ2-7, with D possibly being TRBD2 (6 bases). Germline lookup yields CDR1 SGHAT and CDR2 FQNNGV. The V and J ends lost 0 bases and 6 bases respectively, with 12 bases between them. This CDR3 spans 14 amino acids. The CDR3 spells CASSLDRAEGEQYF. In nucleotides, the CDR3 is TGTGCCAGCAGCTTAGACCGCGCGGAGGGCGAGCAGTACTTC.

This rearrangement joins TRBV11-3 to TRBJ1-1; D ambiguous. Per germline, CDR1 SGHNT and CDR2 YENEEA. V was trimmed by 5 bases and J by 0 bases, leaving 7 bases between them. The CDR3 is 13 amino acids. Here the CDR3 DNA reads TGTGCCAGCAGCGCCCAGGTGAACACTGAAGCTTTCTTT. Its protein is CASSAQVNTEAFF.

This chain links TRBV4-1 with TRBJ2-3; TRBD2 aligns across 7 bases. Germline assignment: CDR1 MGHRA and CDR2 YSYEKL. The CDR3 sequence is 16 residues long. V lost 0 bases, J lost 1 base, and 4 bases stayed unmatched. The CDR3 DNA is TGCGCCAGCAGCCAAGATCGGGCGGGGGGCACAGATACGCAGTATTTT. This encodes CASSQDRAGGTDTQYF.

This clone was seen just once. The chain joins TRBV6-9 to TRBJ1-1; D is uncertain. The germline gives CDR1 MNHGY, CDR2 SVAAGI. This CDR3 spans 16 amino acids. V was clipped by 0 bases and J by 1 base, with 12 bases between them. CDR3 sequence: CASSYSPPGRNTEAFF. The CDR3 DNA reads as TGTGCCAGCAGTTATTCCCCACCTGGGCGGAACACTGAAGCTTTCTTT.

This clone was recorded only once. The chain recombines TRBV4-1 with TRBJ2-7; D is ambiguous. The CDR3 length is 12 residues. Trimming took 0 bases from V and 9 from J, leaving 9 bases between them. CDR1 and CDR2 from the germline V gene are MGHRA and YSYEKL. The CDR3 spells CASSQDLETQYF. The CDR3 DNA reads as TGCGCCAGCAGCCAAGATCTGGAGACGCAGTACTTC.

The chain has TRBV19 and TRBJ2-1; TRBD2 aligns across 9 bases. CDR3 length: 14 amino acids. The V segment lost 7 bases and the J segment 4 bases; nucleotides outside the gene matches: 5. Germline loops: CDR1 LNHDA, CDR2 SQIVND (reference sequence). The CDR3, as DNA: TGTGCCAGTATTCGCGGGAGGGCTTACAATGAGCAGTTCTTC. It translates to CASIRGRAYNEQFF.

This chain links TRBV6-5 with TRBJ1-5, with D possibly TRBD1 on 6 matching bases. In germline, CDR1 is MNHEY, CDR2 SVGAGI. Trimming took 8 bases from V and 3 from J, leaving 14 bases between them. The CDR3 is 14 residues long. Here the CDR3 reads CASSRGGPNQPQHF. The CDR3 DNA reads TGTGCCAGCTCCCGGGGGGGGCCCAATCAGCCCCAGCATTTT.

V and J are TRBV4-1 and TRBJ2-7, with TRBD2 matching over 15 bases. The junction had 9 bases not matched to a gene; V was cut back by 5 bases and J by 7 bases. The CDR3 sequence is 16 residues long. The germline CDR1 and CDR2 sequences are MGHRA and YSYEKL. The CDR3 nucleotides are TGCGCCAGCAGCTCGGGACTAGCGGGAGGATTCGGAGAGCAGTACTTC. Its protein product is CASSSGLAGGFGEQYF.

This clone appeared once. V and J are TRBV27 and TRBJ1-2; 8 bases match TRBD1. From germline, CDR1 is MNHEY and CDR2 SMNVEV (reference sequence). J was trimmed by 6 bases and V by 7 bases; bases with no gene match: 7. The CDR3 runs 13 residues. The CDR3 spells CASTPDRAHGYTF. In DNA, the CDR3 is TGTGCCAGCACCCCGGACAGGGCCCATGGCTACACCTTC.

The genes are TRBV4-2 and TRBJ2-7; 7 bases map to TRBD1. The CDR3 is 14 residues long. Germline values: CDR1 LGHNA, CDR2 YNFKEQ. The junction had 3 bases not matched to a gene; V was cut back by 1 base and J by 3 bases. CDR3 DNA: TGTGCCAGCAGCCAAGGACAGGGAGACTACGAGCAGTACTTC. Encoded protein: CASSQGQGDYEQYF.

The rearrangement joins TRBV19 to TRBJ1-2, with D possibly being TRBD1 (5 bases). The CDR3 sequence is 14 residues long. Trimming took off 10 bases at V and 6 bases at J, with 21 bases between the two ends. CDR1 and CDR2 (germline): LNHDA, SQIVND (reference sequence). CDR3 amino acids: CAIPRMGGYDGYTF. CDR3 DNA: TGTGCCATCCCTCGGATGGGGGGTTACGATGGCTACACCTTC.

The rearrangement links TRBV30 to TRBJ1-1; D gene ambiguous. Deletions cut 0 bases from V and 2 bases from J, with 7 bases between. The CDR3 has 13 residues. Looked up from germline, CDR1 is GTSNPN and CDR2 is SVGIG (reference sequence). This CDR3 reads CAWSVGSNTEAFF. In DNA form, the CDR3 reads TGTGCCTGGAGTGTAGGATCTAACACTGAAGCTTTCTTT.

The CDR3 loop reads CASSLPGVSGGTDTQYF. CDR3 DNA: TGTGCCAGCAGCCTCCCAGGGGTTAGCGGGGGCACAGATACGCAGTATTTT. The chain links TRBV5-4 to TRBJ2-3; 8 bases map to TRBD2. CDR1 is SGHNT, CDR2 YYREEE, per germline (reference sequence). This CDR3 is 17 amino acids long. V gave up 4 bases and J gave up 1 base; unmatched junction bases: 11.

The chain uses TRBV19 and TRBJ2-2, with D tentatively TRBD1 or TRBD2 (5 bases each). Germline V gene data show CDR1 as LNHDA and CDR2 as SQIVND (reference sequence). The CDR3 contains 15 residues. Trimming took off 5 bases at V and 0 bases at J, with 10 bases between the two ends. The CDR3 coding sequence is TGTGCCAGTAGTCTTGGGGGATCGAACACCGGGGAGCTGTTTTTT. Its protein product is CASSLGGSNTGELFF.

J is TRBJ2-7 and V is TRBV7-2; TRBD2 aligns across 13 bases. CDR3 size: 16 residues. From germline, CDR1 is SGHTA and CDR2 FQGNSA. Trimming took 5 bases from V and 4 from J; bases not matched to a gene: 8. In DNA form, the CDR3 reads TGTGCCAGCAGCGAGGGACTAGCGGGAAGTTCTTACGAGCAGTACTTC. It translates to CASSEGLAGSSYEQYF.

The rearrangement links TRBV7-2 to TRBJ1-2; the D gene is possibly TRBD1 (6 bases). Germline loops: CDR1 SGHTA, CDR2 FQGNSA. V was pared by 8 bases and J by 6 bases, with 19 bases between. CDR3 length: 14 residues. The CDR3 here is CASRPGMGGHGYTF. The CDR3, as DNA: TGTGCCAGCCGCCCAGGGATGGGGGGGCATGGCTACACCTTC.

On this clone itself: The conserved phenylalanine or tryptophan normally closing the CDR3 is absent here, so this likely arose from a read error. The chain carries TRBV27 and TRBJ1-2; D may be TRBD1 (5 bases). Germline V gene sequence: CDR1 MNHEY, CDR2 SMNVEV (reference sequence). The V end lost 2 bases, the J end lost 2 bases, and 6 bases lay between the germline ends. This CDR3 has 13 residues. The CDR3 reads CASSLRQNYGYTL. Written as DNA, the CDR3 is TGTGCCAGCAGTTTACGACAGAACTATGGCTACACCCTC.